This T cell receptor beta chain emerged from a study of shared clonotypes between healthy human individuals. Study summary: Aged 18 to 49, the donors were a couple of women and a few men. Used for every donor were three CD4 naive, three CD4 memory, two CD8 naive and one CD8 memory plate.

In regard to this clone: Its antigen is undetermined.

At deep level, the assay was performed. TCRdb keeps only in-frame clones here, not all; method: immunoSEQ multiplex PCR. Of 950,000 to 1,300,000 clones listed, roughly 80% are singletons. Study-level points and caveats: Memory subsets had estimated richness that was generally smaller than that of naive subsets.

The ends were cut back, 3 bases at V and 0 bases at J, with 9 bases in the middle. Germline V CDR1 and CDR2: SNHLY, FYNNEI. The CDR3 loop spans 15 amino acids. This TCR was sampled from a man aged 18 to 30 in good health. This chain joins TRBV2 and TRBJ1-5, with D possibly TRBD1 on 6 matching bases. Sequencing was carried out using memory CD4+ T cells sorted from blood. The subset is: CD45RA-negative fraction. Written as DNA, the CDR3 is TGTGCCAGCAGTGACCAGGGGTTTAGCAATCAGCCCCAGCATTTT. The encoded protein is CASSDQGFSNQPQHF.